The TCR beta chain described here comes from a study of blood T cells in healthy people across ages. Study summary: In model experiments, template switching was able to capture about one barcoded beta molecule for every two T cells that were present. Study conclusions and caveats: Percentage of naive T cells showed a strong correlation with TCR beta diversity.

Combining a sample-barcoded 5' primer with a J-beta primer mix, a second PCR ran for 7 to 11 cycles. Each cDNA molecule carried a tag from a template-switch adaptor that contained 12 random nucleotides. Each CDR3 protein is one row after TCRdb ran MiXCR on the 5' RACE reads. The data show a few hundred thousand distinct CDR3 sequences, approximately 30% seen once. Germline-derived CDR1 and CDR2 are SQVTM and ANQGSEA. The CDR3 is 14 amino acids. The junction had 12 bases not matched to a gene; V was cut back by 7 bases and J by 9 bases. Total RNA was isolated from each sample in quantities of at least 6 micrograms. About this clonotype itself: Its antigen remains unknown.

The rearrangement joins TRBV29-1 to TRBJ2-1, with 10 bases lining up with TRBD2. Source material: blood. The clonotype was recovered from an older woman in good health. CDR3 region: CSAAGTSATGEQFF. The CDR3 DNA follows: TGCAGCGCTGCCGGGACTAGCGCGACGGGTGAGCAGTTCTTC.